The 4 T cell receptor beta chains in this list originate from one sample, sequenced in a study of blood T cell repertoires in COVID-19. The protocol was immunoSEQ multiplex PCR, while the TCRdb copy is restricted to in-frame clones and leaves out a portion. Found here are 150,000 or so clones, 65% to 85% of them singletons; the top ten hold 3% to 4.5%. Material for sequencing was peripheral blood. These receptors all come from a woman aged 55 to 70 with acute or convalescent COVID-19.

This clone was observed a handful of times. The rearrangement uses TRBV27 and TRBJ1-5; tentative D call: TRBD1 (5 bases). From germline, CDR1 is MNHEY and CDR2 SMNVEV (reference sequence). This CDR3 has 12 amino acids. The V and J ends lost 7 bases and 9 bases respectively, with 13 bases between them. The CDR3: CASKSGGGPQHF. CDR3 DNA sequence: TGTGCCAGCAAGTCAGGCGGGGGGCCCCAGCATTTT.

Turning to this clone: One junction end disagrees with the germline gene, perhaps due to a read error. The chain joins TRBV7-7 to TRBJ2-1; 7 bases line up with TRBD1. The CDR3 totals 14 residues. From germline, CDR1 is SSHAT and CDR2 FNYEAQ (reference sequence). The CDR3 nucleotides are TGTGCTAGCAGCTTAGAGGCAGGGGGCAATGAGCAGTTCTTC. Translated: CASSLEAGGNEQFF.

The chain is built from TRBV24-1 and TRBJ2-1, with 8 bases aligning to TRBD2. The CDR3 covers 15 residues. Trimming at V came to 6 bases and at J to 12 bases, leaving 15 bases not matched to a gene. Germline lookup yields CDR1 KGHDR and CDR2 SFDVKD. CDR3 residues: CATSLAQTSARGQFF. For the CDR3, the DNA is TGTGCCACCAGTCTTGCACAGACTAGCGCGCGGGGGCAGTTCTTC.

The rearrangement joins TRBV28 to TRBJ2-6, with D unresolved. The CDR3 extends over 14 amino acids. Trimming pared 6 bases from V and 0 bases from J, leaving 6 bases between. Per germline, CDR1 MDHEN and CDR2 SYDVKM. As DNA, the CDR3 is TGTGCCAGCAGGCTCAGCTCTGGGGCCAACGTCCTGACTTTC. Translating it yields CASRLSSGANVLTF.